Included here is one T cell receptor beta chain sequence, with context. The CDR3 extends over 13 amino acids. Germline V CDR1 and CDR2: SGHNT, YENEEA. Healthy Caucasians from Russia aged 6 to 90 served as donors. The extraction recovered at least 6 micrograms of total RNA per sample. The sample originates from a study of blood T cells in healthy people across ages. PCR was performed a second time for 7 to 11 cycles using a sample-barcoded 5' primer and a J-beta primer mix. TCRdb re-called the 5' RACE reads through MiXCR, storing one row per CDR3 protein. The sample includes around 1.5 million distinct CDR3 sequences, 45% to 70% seen only once; the top ten take 6.5% to 8.5%.

The chain links TRBV11-3 to TRBJ2-4; D not certain. Matching the DNA end better, TRBJ2-7 makes the J call doubtful. The TCR originated in a man between 18 and 35 years old in good health. Sequencing was performed on blood. The CDR3 sequence: CASSTHIEGEQYF. The DNA for the CDR3 is TGTGCCAGCAGCACGCATATAGAAGGCGAGCAGTACTTC.